The source of this T cell receptor (beta chain) is a study of CD8 T cells in ankylosing spondylitis (dated by TCRdb to the late 2010s). Background on the whole study: T cell receptor beta repertoires were profiled in healthy donors and ankylosing spondylitis patients so that disease-linked TCR variants could be found. The whole study cohort included over a hundred healthy donors and about two dozen ankylosing spondylitis patients. Samples of peripheral blood were taken, and for ankylosing spondylitis patients, synovial fluid was collected as well.

General findings and caveats noted by the study authors: Some TCR beta motif variants had previously been reported in synovial fluid and blood of reactive arthritis patients, which suggested common disease-initiation mechanisms. A TCR beta motif of 8 or 9 highly homologous amino acid variants appeared characteristic of blood from ankylosing spondylitis patients. The disease-linked clones showed a CD8+ phenotype and occurred at relatively low frequencies in peripheral blood. The disease-linked clones were reported to be significantly enriched in matched synovial fluid samples from ankylosing spondylitis patients.

V gives up 1 base and J gives up 7 bases, and the segment between their germline ends measures 12 bases. Counted from cysteine to phenylalanine, this CDR3 has 14 amino acids. Only the CDR3 portion is preserved as DNA: 42 bases, with reading frame beginning at the first base. For CDR1 and CDR2, the germline V gene lists SNHLY and FYNNEI. Sequencing relied on an Illumina HiSeq 2500. Quantitative 5'-RACE with molecular barcodes was the method used to prepare the TCR beta libraries. Concerning the study's data processing: To identify disease-linked TCR variants, a new computational method was used, one built on a probabilistic model of VDJ rearrangement. In-frame beta chains were kept once TCRdb had trimmed the public reads at Q25 with fastp and called clones with MiXCR. Rows merge per CDR3 protein into single entries with the most common DNA and genes. The V and J calls and clone size are TCRdb's, not the authors'. Recorded for this sample are almost 400,000 distinct CDR3 sequences; about 22% of them occurred a single time. In total, the top ten clones hold about 17% of the sample.

This clonotype was seen more than once but under ten times. Its cognate antigen has yet to be identified. No clone much larger than this one lies a single base away; base qualities are absent. The clonotype originates from a male donor with ankylosing spondylitis. The source material was blood, either unsorted or a sorted T cell fraction (not recorded which). The receptor chain draws on TRBV2 and TRBJ2-3, with the D gene call left open. DNA sequence: TGTGCCAGCAGTGAAGTCCTAGTAGAACATACGCAGTATTTT. The encoded protein is CASSEVLVEHTQYF.